This T cell receptor beta chain was found in a study of technical replicates of blood from several donors. The repertoire was sequenced with immunoSEQ multiplex PCR; TCRdb's copy has only in-frame clones and lacks some. This sample carries about 66,000 clones, approximately 90% of them seen once, and the ten largest clones take roughly 5%. This clone showed up just once. V was clipped by 4 bases and J by 7 bases; unmatched bases: 6. The CDR3 is 15 residues long. Germline-derived CDR1 and CDR2 are MNHNY and SVGAGI (reference sequence). This clonotype was obtained from a human donor in good health. Some clones in this sample may be carry-over from other donors' samples. The specimen sequenced was PBMCs. The chain links TRBV6-6 to TRBJ2-7, with 14 bases identical to TRBD2. CDR3: CASSSRLAGGPEQYF. DNA for the CDR3: TGTGCCAGCAGTTCCCGACTAGCGGGGGGGCCGGAGCAGTACTTC.